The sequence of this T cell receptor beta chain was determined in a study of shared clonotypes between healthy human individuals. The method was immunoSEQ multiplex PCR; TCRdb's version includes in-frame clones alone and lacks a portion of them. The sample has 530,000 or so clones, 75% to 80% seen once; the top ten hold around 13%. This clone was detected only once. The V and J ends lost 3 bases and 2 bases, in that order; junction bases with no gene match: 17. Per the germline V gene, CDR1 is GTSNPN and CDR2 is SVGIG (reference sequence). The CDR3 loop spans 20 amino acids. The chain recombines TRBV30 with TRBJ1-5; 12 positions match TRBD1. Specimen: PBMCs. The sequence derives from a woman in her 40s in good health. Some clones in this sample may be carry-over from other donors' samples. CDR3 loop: CAWSKSQTGTGGIRNQPQHF. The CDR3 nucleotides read TGTGCCTGGAGCAAGTCTCAAACCGGGACAGGGGGCATACGCAATCAGCCCCAGCATTTT.